This is a list of T cell receptor beta chains from one sample in a study of glioma-infiltrating T cells. A single record per CDR3 protein comes from TCRdb applying MiXCR to the multiplex PCR reads. Among 150,000 to 200,000 distinct CDR3 sequences listed, more than 30% were seen once. Material for sequencing was glioma tissue, nonneoplastic brain tissue, or PBMCs (not recorded which). These TCRs come from a human donor with low-grade glioma or glioblastoma, undergoing nonglioma brain surgery, or in good health (not recorded which). The conserved cysteine and the conserved F or W are not part of the CDR3 here. Fields, in order: V gene, J gene, CDR3 protein.

V: TRBV3-1
J: TRBJ2-5
CDR3: ASSRPTSGLETQY

V: TRBV24-1
J: TRBJ2-3
CDR3: ATSAGGRDWVDTQY

V: TRBV4-3
J: TRBJ2-7
CDR3: ASSPGAGTYEQY

V: TRBV19
J: TRBJ2-4
CDR3: ASSRGGTGGSKNIQY

V: TRBV5-1
J: TRBJ1-1
CDR3: ASSLEGGAATEAF

V: TRBV6-2/TRBV6-3
J: TRBJ2-1
CDR3: ASRTALAGGPYEQF

V: TRBV27
J: TRBJ2-1
CDR3: ASSLGTGGLGEQF

V: TRBV7-2
J: TRBJ1-1
CDR3: ASSLVAANTEAF

V: TRBV27
J: TRBJ1-1
CDR3: ASRAGPGHKTEAF

V: TRBV7-2
J: TRBJ1-2
CDR3: ASSQGGGYGYT

V: TRBV7-6
J: TRBJ2-3
CDR3: ASSPGTSNTQY

V: TRBV12-3/TRBV12-4
J: TRBJ1-6
CDR3: ASSYGLGNSPLH

V: TRBV4-1
J: TRBJ2-1
CDR3: ASSQDLGRTLYNEQF

V: TRBV5-4
J: TRBJ2-7
CDR3: ASSLDAFSYEQY

V: TRBV7-3
J: TRBJ2-2
CDR3: ASSLSGTTGELF

V: TRBV19
J: TRBJ2-1
CDR3: ATGEAARDEQF

V: TRBV12-3/TRBV12-4
J: -
CDR3: ASRKGLAGVSISDTQH

V: TRBV16
J: TRBJ2-1
CDR3: ASSQSDRGGNEQF

V: TRBV20-1
J: TRBJ2-1
CDR3: SARGPSNEQF

V: TRBV6-2/TRBV6-3
J: TRBJ2-1
CDR3: ASSSDVEQF

V: TRBV6-2/TRBV6-3
J: TRBJ2-7
CDR3: AISDSDGLAGEQY

V: TRBV11-2
J: TRBJ2-2
CDR3: ASSPKRAGELF

V: TRBV9
J: TRBJ1-2
CDR3: ASSVGDRVGVHYGYT

V: TRBV6-6
J: TRBJ1-3
CDR3: ASSYSSGTGASGNTIY

V: TRBV4-3
J: TRBJ2-1
CDR3: ASSQDRAGGYNEQF

V: TRBV4-3
J: TRBJ1-6
CDR3: ASSLTGTNSPLH

V: TRBV29-1
J: TRBJ2-4
CDR3: SVESGIIQY

V: TRBV19
J: TRBJ2-1
CDR3: ASSIGIRGANNEQF

V: TRBV7-9
J: TRBJ2-7
CDR3: ASSLPRQGTKTYEQY

V: TRBV7-6
J: TRBJ2-7
CDR3: ASSPRVRPLQY

V: TRBV2
J: TRBJ1-6
CDR3: ASTRGQYNSPLH

V: TRBV5-4
J: TRBJ2-3
CDR3: ASSSTTSGGTDTQY

V: TRBV19
J: TRBJ2-1
CDR3: ASSKGTRGFGEQF

V: TRBV12-3/TRBV12-4
J: TRBJ2-1
CDR3: ASSFQAAAVDEQF

V: TRBV5-6
J: TRBJ2-1
CDR3: ASSLQGRSSYNEQF

V: TRBV9
J: TRBJ1-5
CDR3: ASSEGVMENQPQH

V: TRBV20-1
J: TRBJ1-2
CDR3: SARRPSGQNYGYT

V: TRBV7-9
J: TRBJ1-2
CDR3: ASSLETARTDYGYT

V: TRBV5-1
J: TRBJ1-5
CDR3: ASSLEQEGQPQH

V: TRBV9
J: TRBJ1-2
CDR3: ASSAGGEANYGYT

V: TRBV19
J: TRBJ2-3
CDR3: ASTSLTSGRGTQY

V: TRBV4-2
J: TRBJ1-4
CDR3: ASSQAPFIGATTNEKLF

V: TRBV4-1
J: TRBJ2-1
CDR3: ASSQYTGTSGRCNEQF

V: TRBV7-6
J: TRBJ2-2
CDR3: ASSPLAGGNTGELF

V: TRBV20-1
J: TRBJ1-2
CDR3: SARGSGGRGLVNYGYT

V: TRBV4-2
J: TRBJ1-3
CDR3: ASSQAMGSGSVAIY

V: TRBV24-1
J: TRBJ2-7
CDR3: ATSDTNSDEQY

V: TRBV7-9
J: TRBJ2-7
CDR3: ASSLDMYEQY

V: TRBV10-3
J: TRBJ2-5
CDR3: AIRPAIGGQFQETQY

V: TRBV20-1
J: TRBJ2-7
CDR3: SASRSGYEQY

V: TRBV7-9
J: TRBJ2-5
CDR3: ASSSRLAGGTWETKY

V: TRBV24-1
J: TRBJ1-1
CDR3: ATSAGTGGTEAF

V: TRBV6-2/TRBV6-3
J: TRBJ1-1
CDR3: ASSYSGRGTEAF